This T cell receptor (beta chain) was sequenced in a study of CD8 T cells in Susac syndrome. RNA in amounts of roughly 0.5 to 1 ug was reverse transcribed with random hexamers. TCRdb re-derived calls from the immunoSEQ multiplex PCR reads in MiXCR, one entry per CDR3 protein. The sample gives 92,000 or so distinct CDR3 sequences, approximately 96% of which show up once; approximately 0.57% is in the top ten. V gave up 8 bases and J gave up 0 bases; unmatched junction bases: 4. Germline V lookup: CDR1 GTSNPN, CDR2 SVGIG (reference sequence). The CDR3 is 15 amino acids. The TCR sequence derives from a human donor with Susac syndrome. This chain connects TRBV30 to TRBJ2-3; 14 bases match TRBD2. The sequencing sample was made of CD8+ T cells from PBMCs. CDR3 loop: CAQTSGGASTDTQYF. CDR3 sequence (DNA): TGTGCCCAGACTAGCGGGGGGGCCAGCACAGATACGCAGTATTTT. Full variable domain (remainder filled in from reference TRBV30 and TRBJ2-3): SQTIHQWPATLVQPVGSPLSLECTVEGTSNPNLYWYRQAAGRGLQLLFYSVGIGQISSEVPQNLSASRPQDRQFILSSKKLLLSDSGFYLCAQTSGGASTDTQYFGPGTRLTVL.